Detailed here is one TCR beta chain. Its specific antigen is unknown. This sample was included in a study of cytomegalovirus exposure and HLA in healthy donors (dated by TCRdb to about 2017). Regarding the study in general: An earlier analysis of approximately 590 of the donors reported more than 250 Gb of sequence data and approximately 110 million unique TCR beta sequences from about 200 million T cells. Roughly 320 gigabases of sequencing data and 91 million or so unique TCR sequences made up an early release that covered nearly 650 HLA-typed donors. Of the approximately 400 genotyped donors, over 80% were placed in the genetic ancestry cluster associated with self-reported Caucasian donors. The aim of the study was to test whether cataloging public T cell receptors could identify signatures of past pathogen exposure. The study profiled the T cell repertoires of about 720 subjects by immunosequencing and related them to cytomegalovirus serostatus. Besides the first cohort of more than 650 subjects, a separate validation cohort made up of over a hundred different subjects was used. To predict cytomegalovirus infection status, the study brought together high-throughput TCR immunosequencing, statistical association of individual TCRs with disease status, and machine learning. In a later analysis, previously published TCR beta repertoires from fewer than 750 donors were re-analyzed and high-resolution HLA genotyping was added so that TCR occurrence patterns could be studied. In the later analysis, no new phenotypic data were used to find candidate immune exposures; instead, reliance was placed on TCR beta sequences and their occurrence across donors. In an earlier analysis of roughly 600 of the donors, high-throughput TCR beta sequencing was used to judge whether each TCR beta V gene segment behaved as functional or pseudogenic. Donor age, sex, ethnicity and CMV serostatus were collected together with the repertoire data. A later genetic analysis used genome-wide SNP genotypes for about 60% of the roughly 700 donors, treating that subset as a discovery cohort. Every repertoire in the discovery cohort had been generated on one and the same sequencing platform. Class I and class II HLA loci were covered by the typing at four-digit resolution. Typing coverage varied by locus: roughly 620-640 donors for A, B, C, DRB1 and DQB1; roughly 500 for DQA1; approximately 610 for DPA1; more than 450 for DPB1. Four to six DR-DQ haplotypes were handled as single units for association and clustering, since linkage in the cohort was strong. Among some 410 genotyped donors of the cohort, an average of around 240,000 unique TCR beta nucleotide sequences were sequenced per donor, about a sixth of them non-productive.

Preparation of the library involved the immunoSEQ multiplex PCR assay. A mixture of 60 forward primers for TCR Vbeta segments and 13 reverse primers for TCR Jbeta segments was used in the multiplex PCR. The CDR3 region of rearranged TCR beta genes was amplified from genomic DNA by a multiplex PCR assay. On the Illumina HiSeq System, the amplified TCR beta libraries were sequenced as 87-base-pair reads. The authors processed their data as follows. A later analysis counted 65 million to 90 million unique TCR beta chains across the 670 or so repertoires, and some 11 million of these chains were shared by at least two donors. Raw reads were error-corrected and collapsed into unique sequences by a nearest-neighbor algorithm in which closely related sequences were merged to remove PCR and sequencing errors. Alignment of CDR3 sequences to IMGT reference sequences was used to assign V, D and J gene segments. For a sequence to be retained, a match of at least six nucleotides to both a V gene segment and a J gene segment was required. A rearrangement counted as productive if the CDR3 had no stop codons and remained in frame with V and J, and every other rearrangement counted as non-productive. Following IMGT convention, CDR3 was defined as the stretch from the second conserved V-encoded cysteine up to the conserved J-encoded phenylalanine. In an earlier analysis of roughly 580 of the donors, sequences lacking an unambiguous match to a single V gene segment were excluded. In an earlier analysis of a few hundred of the donors, a V segment was called functional when productive rearrangements were above 56.7%, and segregating when the standard deviation between donors exceeded 5%. A statistical classification framework was developed to diagnose cytomegalovirus status using the catalog of TCR beta chain sequences. In a later analysis, V and J genes were assigned by comparing TCR nucleotide sequences against IMGT/GENE-DB human TR gene sequences. Using the TCRdist pipeline, a later analysis assigned CDR3 sequences along with most-parsimonious VDJ recombination scenarios. In a later analysis, each TCR beta chain was defined by its CDR3 amino acid sequence together with its V-gene family, and reads without a unique V-gene family were excluded. As a way to deal with suspected cross-contamination and a sequencing artifact, a later analysis dropped hundreds of nucleotide sequences that were highly shared and had low generation probability. In a later analysis, a clonal expansion index for each public chain was calculated from normalized within-repertoire ranks of inferred template counts. Generation probabilities in a later analysis came from a VDJ recombination model fitted to out-of-frame rearrangements, and those results were checked against IGoR. Hypergeometric tests were used in a later analysis to score TCR-TCR, TCR-HLA and TCR-CMV co-occurrence, with a repertoire-size bias correction applied to the TCR pairs. A later analysis estimated false discovery rates by permuting HLA or CMV assignments 20 times. In a later analysis, co-occurring TCRs were grouped with DBSCAN, and TCRdist sequence similarity was added when clustering was performed within HLA-allele-positive subsets. Repertoires with fewer than 30,000 or more than 120,000 public chains, plus five repertoires with anomalous nucleotide sharing, were excluded from co-occurrence clustering. This is the immuneACCESS table as TCRdb keeps it, with only in-frame sequences that have V and J called. A part of the clones is gone; compared with another copy, unresolved V genes explain less than half, and the rest is unexplained. The V and J calls and the clone size are those of that table, but D and trimming were determined from the DNA. The sample's table lists a count of 70,000 to 100,000 clones. The ten largest account for about 6% of the sample.

As encoded in the germline V gene, CDR1 is MGHDK while CDR2 is SYGVNS. Taken from cysteine to phenylalanine, the CDR3 has 12 residues. Only the CDR3 region is kept as DNA, spanning 36 bases read in frame from base 1. V and J lose 6 bases and 5 bases, and a span of 8 bases separates them. The cohort consisted of 666 healthy bone marrow donors. Cohort members were all nominally healthy when sampled, although unrecorded immune exposures were likely present. The donor was CMV seropositive and belonged to the group of about 290 seropositive cohort members. Every donor gave a peripheral blood sample, and the peripheral blood mononuclear cells from that sample were used for TCR beta sequencing. Genomic DNA extraction from the blood cell samples was performed with the Qiagen DNeasy Blood Extraction Kit. Overall results and qualifications from the work: V-gene and J-gene trimming of TCR beta chains was associated with a missense DCLRE1C variant in a later genetic analysis, and the association was replicated in an independent cohort. Because some donors lacked HLA typing at each locus, the association tests relied only on the typed subset. The only immune exposure information available for the cohort was CMV serostatus. A later analysis found that TCR association rates varied across HLA loci, with DRB1 alleles showing the most associated TCRs and HLA-C alleles the fewest. Strong co-occurrence of HLA alleles, especially DR and DQ, made assigning TCR associations to individual alleles difficult. A group of highly shared sequence variants was considered likely to be a technical artifact of the sequencing pipeline. A later analysis found that HLA-associated TCR beta chains were more clonally expanded and had lower generation probabilities than equally common non-associated chains. According to the authors, the approach could potentially be generalized to other disease states and immunological phenotypes. The presence/absence analyses assumed that sequencing depth was roughly uniform across donors, and that assumption may not be true. The 87-base-pair reads could not distinguish some IMGT-functional V segments, including TRBV6-2 and TRBV6-3, so those segments were excluded. Most CMV-associated TCR beta chains appeared to be HLA-restricted in a later analysis, and the HLA associations seemed to be driven largely by CMV exposure. Cytomegalovirus status was reported to be diagnosed by the classifier with high specificity and sensitivity in both the original and validation cohorts. According to a later genetic analysis, donors in an Asian-associated ancestry cluster had fewer N-insertions in productive TCRs than the approximately 700-donor mean. The cohort was sequenced for TCR beta chains only, and without alpha or paired-chain data the features that could be detected were limited. A later analysis reported that several top co-occurrence clusters appeared linked to parvovirus B19, influenza, CMV and Epstein-Barr virus. Seventeen rarely observed V segments, including chromosome 9 orphons, were excluded from the earlier analysis of approximately 500 of the donors because counts were too low. Correlated functional status among segregating V segments might reflect linkage disequilibrium, but an unknown experimental factor could not be ruled out. Three of the identified cytomegalovirus-associated TCR beta chains were confirmed in vitro to be specific for cytomegalovirus antigens. In an earlier analysis of under 600 of the donors, most TCR beta V segments were observed in productive rearrangements about 87% or about 30% of the time, broadly matching IMGT annotations. A further reported finding was that TCR beta sequences accurately predicted the HLA-A and HLA-B alleles for most subjects in the first cohort. Most TCR sequences were observed very rarely across donors, whereas some public TCRs were present in many individuals. In the study, 150 to 200 TCR beta chains were listed as associated with cytomegalovirus. At a false discovery rate of 0.05, a later analysis linked roughly 17,000 TCR beta sequences to specific HLA alleles.

The sample consisted of PBMCs. This TCR was recovered from a girl under 18 in good health and CMV-seropositive. The V gene is TRBV25-1 and the J gene is TRBJ1-5; perhaps TRBD1 is the D gene, with 5 bases matching. CDR3 sequence: CASSREDQPQHF. The DNA sequence reads TGTGCCAGCAGCAGGGAAGATCAGCCCCAGCATTTT.